Below, 22 T cell receptor beta chains from the same sample are listed, as sequenced in a study of blood T cell repertoires in COVID-19 (dated by TCRdb to the early 2020s). The method was the immunoSEQ multiplex PCR assay. In its TCRdb copy, this immuneACCESS table keeps in-frame sequences only and misses some clones. Where compared with another copy, unresolved V genes explain less than half of these, and the others have no known cause. In all, the sample holds approximately 160,000 clones, and about 87% of those were seen once. The biggest ten clones account for approximately 0.62% of the sample. The sequencing sample was made of peripheral blood. The receptors were sampled from a man in his 60s with COVID-19, enrolled during active disease.

This CDR3 reads CASSLDDRLYEQYF. The DNA for the CDR3 is TGTGCCAGCAGCTTGGATGACAGGCTGTACGAGCAGTACTTC. The chain carries TRBV5-5 and TRBJ2-7; D may be TRBD1 (6 bases). V was shortened by 0 bases and J by 4 bases, with 11 bases between the two germline ends. The V gene's germline CDR1 is SGHKS and CDR2 YYEKEE (reference sequence). This CDR3 contains 14 residues.

V is TRBV29-1 and J is TRBJ2-3; a possible D gene is TRBD2 (5 bases). The CDR3 loop spans 13 amino acids. Germline CDR1 and CDR2: SQVTM and ANQGSEA. Trimming shortened V by 2 bases and J by 8 bases, and 14 bases separated the two germline ends. CDR3 in amino acids: CSVEWVGVATQYF. CDR3 bases: TGCAGCGTTGAATGGGTGGGAGTGGCTACGCAGTATTTT.

This clone showed up just once. The chain couples TRBV11-2 to TRBJ2-7, with TRBD2 matching over 7 bases. The CDR3 has 16 amino acids. V trimming: 0 bases; J trimming: 3 bases; junction bases outside the gene matches: 8. CDR1 and CDR2 from the germline V gene are SGHAT and FQNNGV. Here the CDR3 reads CASSLEGGTTYYEQYF. In DNA form, the CDR3 reads TGTGCCAGCAGCTTAGAAGGCGGGACTACATACTACGAGCAGTACTTC. Filled out from reference TRBV11-2 and TRBJ2-7, the complete variable domain reads EAGVAQSPRYKIIEKRQSVAFWCNPISGHATLYWYQQILGQGPKLLIQFQNNGVVDDSQLPKDRFSAERLKGVDSTLKIQPAKLEDSAVYLCASSLEGGTTYYEQYFGPGTRLTVT.

The chain joins TRBV9 to TRBJ2-7, with D maybe TRBD1 (6 bases). Germline V gene data show CDR1 as SGDLS and CDR2 as YYNGEE. Deletions cut 1 base from V and 3 bases from J, with 14 bases between. CDR3 length: 15 residues. CDR3 nucleotide sequence: TGTGCCAGCAGCGTATCCGGGACAACGAACTACGAGCAGTACTTC. Amino acid sequence: CASSVSGTTNYEQYF. The whole variable domain, remainder taken from reference TRBV9 and TRBJ2-7, is DSGVTQTPKHLITATGQRVTLRCSPRSGDLSVYWYQQSLDQGLQFLIQYYNGEERAKGNILERFSAQQFPDLHSELNLSSLELGDSALYFCASSVSGTTNYEQYFGPGTRLTVT.

The CDR3, as DNA: TGTGCCAGCTCACCACACACAGGGTCATCTTACGAGCAGTACTTC. Its protein product is CASSPHTGSSYEQYF. The V call is TRBV18, the J call TRBJ2-7; a possible D gene is TRBD1 (6 bases). This CDR3 has 15 amino acids. Germline V gives CDR1 KGHSH, CDR2 LQKENI. Trimming took 1 base from V and 4 from J, leaving 14 bases between them.

This clone was observed a single time. CDR3 sequence (DNA): TGTGCCAGCAGCTCCCAATCCGGAGGCTACGAGCAGTACTTC. Its translation is CASSSQSGGYEQYF. The chain employs TRBV11-2 and TRBJ2-7; D is possibly TRBD2 (5 bases). The CDR3 totals 14 residues. CDR1 SGHAT and CDR2 FQNNGV come from the germline V gene. Trimming removed 4 bases at V and 3 bases at J, with 13 bases between. Filled out from reference TRBV11-2 and TRBJ2-7, the complete variable domain reads EAGVAQSPRYKIIEKRQSVAFWCNPISGHATLYWYQQILGQGPKLLIQFQNNGVVDDSQLPKDRFSAERLKGVDSTLKIQPAKLEDSAVYLCASSSQSGGYEQYFGPGTRLTVT.

The rearrangement uses TRBV5-1 and TRBJ1-1; weak D call: TRBD1 (5 bases). The V gene lost 3 bases and the J gene lost 6 bases, with 21 bases spanning the gap. CDR1 SGHRS and CDR2 YFSETQ come from the germline V gene. CDR3 length: 16 residues. CDR3 protein: CASSSQGTIGGAEAFF. The CDR3 nucleotides read TGCGCCAGCAGCTCCCAAGGGACTATTGGAGGGGCTGAAGCTTTCTTT.

The rearrangement joins TRBV10-3 to TRBJ1-1; maybe TRBD1 (5 bases). Looked up from germline, CDR1 is ENHRY and CDR2 is SYGVKD. The CDR3 has 14 residues. V was clipped by 4 bases and J by 0 bases, with 9 bases between them. The DNA for the CDR3 is TGTGCCATCAGTGGTCGACAGTTGAACACTGAAGCTTTCTTT. This codes for CAISGRQLNTEAFF.

This clone appeared a few times. This chain connects TRBV3-1 (or the pseudogene TRBV3-2) to TRBJ2-6; 7 positions agree with TRBD1. With V trimmed by 2 bases and J by 3 bases, 7 bases remained unmatched. The CDR3 covers 17 residues. Looked up from germline, CDR1 is LGHDT and CDR2 is YNNKEL (reference sequence). CDR3 sequence reads: CASSQMARGYGANVLTF. The CDR3 DNA reads TGTGCCAGCAGCCAAATGGCCAGGGGGTATGGGGCCAACGTCCTGACTTTC.

The J gene is TRBJ1-1, the V gene TRBV19; D remains unclear. This CDR3 has 15 residues. V dropped 3 bases and J dropped 1 base, with 12 bases sitting between them. From germline, CDR1 is LNHDA and CDR2 SQIVND (reference sequence). The CDR3 is CASSMAASTNTEAFF. The CDR3 DNA is TGTGCCAGTAGTATGGCGGCGTCCACGAACACTGAAGCTTTCTTT.

The chain is built from TRBV2 and TRBJ1-5; D remains ambiguous. The germline V gene has CDR1 SNHLY and CDR2 FYNNEI. The CDR3 length is 13 residues. Trimming took 5 bases from V and 7 from J, leaving 12 bases between them. In DNA, the CDR3 is TGTGCCAGCAGTAACGTTCCGAGACAGCCCCAGCATTTT. Its protein product is CASSNVPRQPQHF.

V gene TRBV5-8 combines with J gene TRBJ2-3, with D tentatively TRBD1 (6 bases). Trimming pared 0 bases from V and 0 bases from J, leaving 11 bases between. The V gene's germline CDR1 is SGHTS and CDR2 YDEGEE. This CDR3 is built from 16 residues. This CDR3 is CASSLGQGWSTDTQYF. CDR3 coding DNA: TGTGCCAGCAGCTTGGGGCAGGGGTGGAGCACAGATACGCAGTATTTT. Full variable domain (missing parts from reference TRBV5-8 and TRBJ2-3): EAGVTQSPTHLIKTRGQQATLRCSPISGHTSVYWYQQALGLGLQFLLWYDEGEERNRGNFPPRFSGRQFPNYSSELNVNALELEDSALYLCASSLGQGWSTDTQYFGPGTRLTVL.

V and J are TRBV18 and TRBJ1-5; 11 positions agree with TRBD1. The V gene end was trimmed by 5 bases and the J gene end by 5 bases; junction bases not matched to a gene: 11. This CDR3 is built from 17 residues. From germline, CDR1 is KGHSH and CDR2 LQKENI. The CDR3 protein is CASSAGTGGSQHQPQHF. In nucleotides, the CDR3 is TGTGCCAGCTCAGCCGGGACAGGGGGATCGCAACATCAGCCCCAGCATTTT.

The rearrangement links TRBV5-4 to TRBJ2-1, with 8 bases that match TRBD2. The CDR3 consists of 16 residues. V was pared by 0 bases and J by 7 bases, with 9 bases of the junction left unmatched. Looked up from germline, CDR1 is SGHNT and CDR2 is YYREEE (reference sequence). CDR3 loop: CASSLVAGGIGNEQFF. The CDR3 coding sequence is TGTGCCAGCAGCTTGGTGGCGGGGGGCATTGGGAATGAGCAGTTCTTC.

Details on this clone: Other DNA sequences from this sample encode an identical CDR3 as well. The genes are TRBV18 and TRBJ2-7, with TRBD1 matching 9 bases. This CDR3 has 14 residues. The J segment lost 2 bases and the V segment lost 3 bases, leaving 2 bases of the junction unmatched. The germline V gene encodes CDR1 KGHSH and CDR2 LQKENI. The CDR3 bases are TGTGCCAGCTCACCGGGACAGGGACCCTACGAGCAGTACTTC. Its protein is CASSPGQGPYEQYF.

The table lists this clone with a count of one. CDR3 bases: TGTGCCAGCAGTTTGTATAGCACCGGGGAGCTGTTTTTT. As protein: CASSLYSTGELFF. The V and J genes are TRBV12-3 or TRBV12-4 and TRBJ2-2; no firm D call. This CDR3 is built from 13 residues. Trimming removed 3 bases at V and 4 bases at J, with 6 bases between.

The J gene is TRBJ1-2, the V gene TRBV2; possible D gene TRBD1, 6 bases. V lost 6 bases and J 4 bases, leaving 12 bases between the germline ends. CDR3 length: 13 amino acids. Germline loops: CDR1 SNHLY, CDR2 FYNNEI. CDR3 in DNA: TGTGCCAGCAGGGCGGACAGCCCCTATGGCTACACCTTC. Translated: CASRADSPYGYTF.

This sequence joins TRBV6-5 and TRBJ1-5, with D unclear. Germline values: CDR1 MNHEY, CDR2 SVGAGI. This CDR3 has 13 amino acids. V lost 6 bases to trimming and J lost 3 bases, with 9 bases between them. Written as DNA, the CDR3 is TGTGCCAGCAGAAGAACAAACAATCAGCCCCAGCATTTT. This translates into CASRRTNNQPQHF.

This chain joins TRBV2 and TRBJ1-5; 8 bases fit TRBD1. Germline CDR1 is SNHLY and CDR2 is FYNNEI. The CDR3 has 16 residues. The trim removed 5 bases at V and 4 bases at J, leaving 10 bases unmatched. The CDR3 region is CASSQRGQGYNQPQHF. The CDR3 DNA follows: TGTGCCAGCAGTCAAAGAGGACAGGGATATAATCAGCCCCAGCATTTT. The variable domain in full, with the rest retrieved from reference TRBV2 and TRBJ1-5, is EPEVTQTPSHQVTQMGQEVILRCVPISNHLYFYWYRQILGQKVEFLVSFYNNEISEKSEIFDDQFSVERPDGSNFTLKIRSTKLEDSAMYFCASSQRGQGYNQPQHFGDGTRLSIL.

This clone showed up just once. V is TRBV19 and J is TRBJ2-7; unclear D gene. The CDR3 spans 14 residues. Between the trimmed V and J ends, which lost 1 base and 3 bases, there was a span of 10 bases. Germline V gene data show CDR1 as LNHDA and CDR2 as SQIVND (reference sequence). The CDR3 DNA sequence: TGTGCCAGTAGTATAGGGTCTGGCCTCTACGAGCAGTACTTC. This translates into CASSIGSGLYEQYF. Drawing the rest from reference TRBV19 and TRBJ2-7, the complete variable domain is DGGITQSPKYLFRKEGQNVTLSCEQNLNHDAMYWYRQDPGQGLRLIYYSQIVNDFQKGDIAEGYSVSREKKESFPLTVTSAQKNPTAFYLCASSIGSGLYEQYFGPGTRLTVT.

This sequence joins TRBV18 and TRBJ2-1; tentatively, D is TRBD1 (6 bases). Trimming took 4 bases from V and 5 from J, leaving 9 bases between them. The germline gives CDR1 KGHSH, CDR2 LQKENI. This CDR3 spans 13 amino acids. This CDR3 reads CASSQGVNNEQFF. CDR3 DNA: TGTGCCAGCTCACAGGGGGTAAACAATGAGCAGTTCTTC.

The sample holds a few counts of this clone. The V gene is TRBV9, the J gene TRBJ1-5; D unclear. CDR1 SGDLS and CDR2 YYNGEE come from the germline V gene. The CDR3 loop spans 15 amino acids. V lost 5 bases and J 3 bases, leaving 15 bases between the germline ends. The CDR3 DNA is TGTGCCAGCAGGGAGGGCGGGCACTTCAATCAGCCCCAGCATTTT. Encoded protein: CASREGGHFNQPQHF.